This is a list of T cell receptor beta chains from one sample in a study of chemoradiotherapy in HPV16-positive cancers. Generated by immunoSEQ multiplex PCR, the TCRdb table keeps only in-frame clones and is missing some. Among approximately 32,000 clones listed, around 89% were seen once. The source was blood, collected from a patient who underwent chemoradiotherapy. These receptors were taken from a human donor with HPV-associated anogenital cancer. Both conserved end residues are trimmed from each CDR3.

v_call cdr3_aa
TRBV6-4 ASRPPEGGYYGYT
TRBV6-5 ASSRTSPYNEQF
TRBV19 ASSPGDRFYEQY
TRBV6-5 ASSPTMNTEAF
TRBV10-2 ASSGGGQGANYGYT
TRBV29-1 SVAGTGASYEQY
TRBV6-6 ASSYRDPAEAF
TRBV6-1 ASSEIIGSYEQY
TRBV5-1 ASSLGTGGGIPFNTEAF
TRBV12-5 ASGLVLGRGTEAF
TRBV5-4 ASSPHPGVDQPQH
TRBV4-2 ASSQGVGYGYT
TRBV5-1 ASSPQGSTDTQY
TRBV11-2 ASSLDGGQETQY
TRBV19 ASRRVGRGKAPQPQH
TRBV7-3 ASSLTGGIDEQY
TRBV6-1 ASSERQGSSGNTIY
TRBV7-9 ASRSDRGIYGYT
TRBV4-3 ASSQGTGGTTGELF
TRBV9 ASSVDRPSSGNTIY
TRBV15 ATSRGVAGSDEQY
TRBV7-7 ASSRDRSETQY
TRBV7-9 ASSRWGGGGQF
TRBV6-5 ASSTVNTEAF
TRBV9 ASSVAGQGLGSPLH
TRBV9 ASSYNPGRDNEKLF
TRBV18 ASSPTNRGLNYGYT
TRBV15 ATSRGGENYGYT
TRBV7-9 ASSLELGRVAYGYT
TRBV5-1 ASSLDRLNTEAF
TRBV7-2 ASSLGQANYGYT
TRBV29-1 SALTARGGSNNEQF
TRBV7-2 ASSLAGVRQPQH
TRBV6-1 ASRTGGNTEAF
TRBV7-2 ASSKGQTLEKLF
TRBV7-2 ASSPRTGDEKLF
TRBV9 ASSFLPGQGSHEQY
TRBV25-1 ASSGAGGKNEQF
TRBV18 ASSLRTDNTEAF
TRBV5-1 ASSLAPMSSGELF
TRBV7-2 ASSSQPGGRETQY
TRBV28 ASKKYSNQPQH
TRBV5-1 ASSIRGGQSDTQY
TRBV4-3 ASSQVLSGANVLT
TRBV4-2 ASSVRGLSGNTIY
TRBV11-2 ASSQEGPAYEQY
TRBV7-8 ATSGTGELF
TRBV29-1 SVGIGQETQY
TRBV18 ASSPGTGSYEQY
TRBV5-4 ASSLTGSYNEQF
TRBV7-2 ASSLDTSGSNEQF
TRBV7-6 ASSLAGGGGRSGNTIY
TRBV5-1 ASSSTGVGDGGELF
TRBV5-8 ASSFDRDTAAEAF
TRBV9 ASSVTGDYEQY
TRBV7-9 ASSSRRIPGTEAF
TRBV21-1 ASSVGQGAEGYT
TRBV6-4 ASKTDGGRAF